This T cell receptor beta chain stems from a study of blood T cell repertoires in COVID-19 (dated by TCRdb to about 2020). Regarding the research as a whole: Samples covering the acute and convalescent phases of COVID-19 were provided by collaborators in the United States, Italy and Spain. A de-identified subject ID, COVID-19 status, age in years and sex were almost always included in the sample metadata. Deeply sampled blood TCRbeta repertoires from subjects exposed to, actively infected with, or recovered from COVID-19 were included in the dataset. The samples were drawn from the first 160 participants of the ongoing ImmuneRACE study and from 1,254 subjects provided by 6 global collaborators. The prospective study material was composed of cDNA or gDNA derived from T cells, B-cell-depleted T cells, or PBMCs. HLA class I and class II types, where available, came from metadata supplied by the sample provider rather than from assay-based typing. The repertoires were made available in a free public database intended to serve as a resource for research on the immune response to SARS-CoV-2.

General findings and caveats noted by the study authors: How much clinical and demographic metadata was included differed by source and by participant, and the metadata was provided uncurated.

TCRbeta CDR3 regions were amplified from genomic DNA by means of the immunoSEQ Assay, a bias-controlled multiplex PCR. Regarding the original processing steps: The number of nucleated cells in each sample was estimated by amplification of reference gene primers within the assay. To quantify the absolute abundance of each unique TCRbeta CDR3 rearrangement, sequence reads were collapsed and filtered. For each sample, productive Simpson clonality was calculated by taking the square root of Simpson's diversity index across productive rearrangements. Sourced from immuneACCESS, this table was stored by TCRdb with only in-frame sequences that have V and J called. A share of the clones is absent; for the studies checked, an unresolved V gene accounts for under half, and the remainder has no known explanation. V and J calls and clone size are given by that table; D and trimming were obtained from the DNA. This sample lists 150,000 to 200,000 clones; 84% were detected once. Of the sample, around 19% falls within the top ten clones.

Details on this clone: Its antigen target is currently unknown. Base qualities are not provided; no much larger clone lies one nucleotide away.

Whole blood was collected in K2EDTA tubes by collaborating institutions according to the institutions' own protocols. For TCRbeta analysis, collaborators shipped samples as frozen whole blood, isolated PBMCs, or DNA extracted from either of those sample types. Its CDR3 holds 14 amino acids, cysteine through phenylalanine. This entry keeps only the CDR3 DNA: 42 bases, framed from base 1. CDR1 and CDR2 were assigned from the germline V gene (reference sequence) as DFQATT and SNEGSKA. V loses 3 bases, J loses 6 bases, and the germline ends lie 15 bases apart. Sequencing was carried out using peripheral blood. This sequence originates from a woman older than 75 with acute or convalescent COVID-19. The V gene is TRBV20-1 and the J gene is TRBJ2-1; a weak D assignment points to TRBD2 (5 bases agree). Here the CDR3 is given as CSASIGILSNEQFF. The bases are TGCAGTGCTAGTATCGGGATTCTAAGCAATGAGCAGTTCTTC.